The entry below describes one TCR beta chain. What it recognizes is unknown. The junction had 8 bases not matched to a gene; V was cut back by 4 bases and J by 1 base. The germline CDR1 and CDR2 sequences are SGHNT and YYREEE (reference sequence). The CDR3 is 16 residues long. Sequenced by immunoSEQ multiplex PCR; TCRdb stores in-frame clones only, minus some. Here the sample spans roughly 850,000 clones, about 96% being singletons. These data come from a study of shared clonotypes between healthy human individuals. Study-level information: With ages of 18 to 49, the donors were two women and three men. There were three CD4 naive, three CD4 memory, two CD8 naive and one CD8 memory plates per donor.

Points from the study as a whole: Sampling covered nothing but blood. Tissue TCR repertoires likely differ from those found in blood.

The naive CD8 subset, CD45RO-negative cells positively selected for CCR7, excluded terminally differentiated effector memory CD45RA+ cells. The chain couples TRBV5-4 to TRBJ2-4; TRBD1 aligns across 7 bases. The origin of this receptor is a man aged 25 to 40 in good health. The sample comprised naive CD8+ T cells sorted from blood. The CDR3 DNA is TGTGCCAGCAGCGGGTCGCAGGGGGAGGCCAAAAACATTCAGTACTTC. As protein: CASSGSQGEAKNIQYF.